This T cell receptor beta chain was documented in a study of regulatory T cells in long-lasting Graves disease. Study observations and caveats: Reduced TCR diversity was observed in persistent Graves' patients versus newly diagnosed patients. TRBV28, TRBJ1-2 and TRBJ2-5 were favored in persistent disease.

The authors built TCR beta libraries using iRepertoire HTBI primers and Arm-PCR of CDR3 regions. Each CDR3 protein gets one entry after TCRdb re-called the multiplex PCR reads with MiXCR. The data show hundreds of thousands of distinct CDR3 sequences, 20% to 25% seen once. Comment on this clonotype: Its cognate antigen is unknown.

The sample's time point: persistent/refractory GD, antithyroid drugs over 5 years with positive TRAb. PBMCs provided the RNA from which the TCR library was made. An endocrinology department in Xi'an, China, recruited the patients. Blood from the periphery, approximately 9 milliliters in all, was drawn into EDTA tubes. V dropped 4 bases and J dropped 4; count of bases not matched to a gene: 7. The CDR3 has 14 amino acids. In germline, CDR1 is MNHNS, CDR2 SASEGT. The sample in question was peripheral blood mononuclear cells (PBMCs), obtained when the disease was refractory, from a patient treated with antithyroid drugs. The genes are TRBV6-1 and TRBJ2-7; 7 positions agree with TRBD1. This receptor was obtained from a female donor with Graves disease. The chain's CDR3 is CASSVFDRAYEQYF. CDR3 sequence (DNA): TGTGCCAGCAGTGTTTTTGACAGGGCGTACGAGCAGTACTTC.